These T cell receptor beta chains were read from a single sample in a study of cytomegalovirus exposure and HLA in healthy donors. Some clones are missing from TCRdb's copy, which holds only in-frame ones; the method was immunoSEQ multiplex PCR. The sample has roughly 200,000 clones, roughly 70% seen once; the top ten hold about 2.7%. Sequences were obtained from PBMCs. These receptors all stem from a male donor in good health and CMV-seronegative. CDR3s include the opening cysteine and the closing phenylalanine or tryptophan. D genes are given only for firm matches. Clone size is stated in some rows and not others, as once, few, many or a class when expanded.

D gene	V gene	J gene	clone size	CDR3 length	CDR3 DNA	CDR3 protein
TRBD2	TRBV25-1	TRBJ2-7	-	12	TGTGCCTCGGGGGAGGGGCTGTACGAGCAGTACTTC	CASGEGLYEQYF
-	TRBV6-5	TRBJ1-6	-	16	TGTGCCAGCAGTTACTCGAGGCGACCGGAAAATTCACCCCTCCACTTT	CASSYSRRPENSPLHF
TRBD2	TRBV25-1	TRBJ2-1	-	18	TGTGCCAGCAGTGATCCCTACCGGACTAGCGGGAGAGTTAATGAGCAGTTCTTC	CASSDPYRTSGRVNEQFF
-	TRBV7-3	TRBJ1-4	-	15	TGTGCCAGCAGCTTTGCAGGCAGAAGAAATGAAAAACTGTTTTTT	CASSFAGRRNEKLFF
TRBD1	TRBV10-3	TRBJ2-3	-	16	TGTGCCATCAGTGCGGGACAGGGGTTTTCCACAGATACGCAGTATTTT	CAISAGQGFSTDTQYF
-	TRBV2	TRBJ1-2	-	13	TGTGCCAGCAGCTTTAGACAGGAGAGGGGCTACACCTTC	CASSFRQERGYTF
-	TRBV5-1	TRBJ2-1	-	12	TGCGCCAGCAGCTTGCAGAACAATGAGCAGTTCTTC	CASSLQNNEQFF
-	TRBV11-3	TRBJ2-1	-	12	TGTGCCAGCAGCTACAGGGTAAATGAGCAGTTCTTC	CASSYRVNEQFF
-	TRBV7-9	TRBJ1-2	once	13	TGTGCCAGCAGCTTCGTTGGGGAGTACGGCTACACCTTC	CASSFVGEYGYTF
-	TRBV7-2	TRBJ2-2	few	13	TGTGCCAGCAGCTTTAGGGGATCCGGGGAGCTGTTTTTT	CASSFRGSGELFF
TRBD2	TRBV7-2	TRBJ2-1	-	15	TGTGCCAGCAGCCTTAGCGGGGGGGCCTATTTTGAGCAGTTCTTC	CASSLSGGAYFEQFF
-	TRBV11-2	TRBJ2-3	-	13	TGTGCCAGCAGCTTAGCCTACACAGATACGCAGTATTTT	CASSLAYTDTQYF
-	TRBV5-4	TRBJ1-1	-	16	TGTGCCAGCAGCTTGGGCGAGGCAGGCACCGGGGCTGAAGCTTTCTTT	CASSLGEAGTGAEAFF